This T cell receptor (beta chain) is drawn from a study of blood T cell repertoires in COVID-19. For the study at large: T cells, B-cell-depleted T cells, or PBMCs provided the cDNA or gDNA that served as material.

Germline-derived CDR1 and CDR2 are MNHEY and SVGEGT. V dropped 4 bases and J dropped 0; count of bases not matched to a gene: 5. The CDR3 runs to 16 residues. Membership in each cohort depended on participant-reported clinical history. Sequenced by immunoSEQ multiplex PCR; TCRdb stores in-frame clones only, minus some. The sample yields approximately 360,000 clones, roughly 90% seen once. This sequence joins TRBV6-2 or TRBV6-3 and TRBJ2-2, with 7 nucleotides matching TRBD1. The sequencing sample was made of PBMCs or T cells enriched from blood (not recorded which). The TCR originated in a woman aged 30 to 39 with acute COVID-19. CDR3 coding DNA: TGTGCCAGCAGTTTGTACAGGGGCACGAACACCGGGGAGCTGTTTTTT. Translation gives CASSLYRGTNTGELFF.